The rows below give T cell receptor beta chains drawn from one sample of a study of blood T cell repertoires in COVID-19. Only in-frame clones appear in the TCRdb table, and some are missing; sequencing was by immunoSEQ multiplex PCR. Of roughly 160,000 clones in the sample, about 82% were seen once. Sample: peripheral blood. Receptors originate from a woman aged 80 or over with COVID-19, enrolled during active disease. Both conserved end residues are part of each CDR3. The D gene is left open where the match is weak. The size field is filled for only some rows; it gives once, few, many or a size class.

NA	TRBJ2-3	NA	TRBV5-4	TGTGCCAGCAGCACTACACGGGATACGCAGTATTTT	CASSTTRDTQYF
NA	TRBJ1-5	NA	TRBV7-2	TGTGCCAGCAGTAATAGCAATCAGCCCCAGCATTTT	CASSNSNQPQHF
NA	TRBJ2-1	TRBD2	TRBV18	TGTGCCAGCTCACCACCGGGACTGGGAATTAGCGGGAATCACAATGAGCAGTTCTTC	CASSPPGLGISGNHNEQFF
NA	TRBJ1-5	NA	TRBV5-8	TGTGCCAGCAGCGCCCGAGTGGTGAATCAGCCCCAGCATTTT	CASSARVVNQPQHF
NA	TRBJ1-4	TRBD1	TRBV9	TGTGCCAGCAGCGTAGATGGGACAGGGAGTGAAAAACTGTTTTTT	CASSVDGTGSEKLFF
NA	TRBJ1-4	TRBD1	TRBV7-2	TGTGCCAGCAGCACTGGACAGGGAGGAGCGACTAATGAAAAACTGTTTTTT	CASSTGQGGATNEKLFF
NA	TRBJ1-2	NA	TRBV7-3	TGTGCCAGCAGCCGCCCCGACAGCGATGAAAGGAGTGGCTACACCTTC	CASSRPDSDERSGYTF
NA	TRBJ1-4	NA	TRBV6-5	TGTGCCAGCAGTTACGGGTCGACAGTTAATGAAAAACTGTTTTTT	CASSYGSTVNEKLFF
NA	TRBJ1-2	NA	TRBV2	TGTGCCAGCAGTCTTTCCGACTCCTATGGCTACACCTTC	CASSLSDSYGYTF
NA	TRBJ1-1	NA	TRBV19	TGTGCCAGTAGTTCACAGGGTAGCACTGAAGCTTTCTTT	CASSSQGSTEAFF
NA	TRBJ1-1	TRBD1	TRBV2	TGTGCCAGCAGCGGGGACAGGGGGGTTGAAGCTTTCTTT	CASSGDRGVEAFF
NA	TRBJ1-1	TRBD1	TRBV18	TGTGCCAGCTCACCGGACAGGTCAAACACTGAAGCTTTCTTT	CASSPDRSNTEAFF
NA	TRBJ1-1	TRBD1	TRBV7-9	TGTGCCAGCAGCTTAGGCCAGGGGGCTGAAGCTTTCTTT	CASSLGQGAEAFF
NA	TRBJ2-3	TRBD1	TRBV19	TGTGCCAGTAGTATCGAGCAGGGGGCTATTTCAGATACGCAGTATTTT	CASSIEQGAISDTQYF
NA	TRBJ1-2	NA	TRBV27	TGTGCCAGCCGTAGGACAGCTTTAGAGTATGGCTACACCTTC	CASRRTALEYGYTF
once	TRBJ2-5	NA	TRBV27	TGTGCCAGCAGTTTTCGTCCGCTGCCCTACCGTGGGACCCAGTACTTC	CASSFRPLPYRGTQYF
NA	TRBJ1-1	NA	TRBV10-3	TGTGCCATCAGTGACGGGGAGAACACTGAAGCTTTCTTT	CAISDGENTEAFF
NA	TRBJ1-2	NA	TRBV6-5	TGTGCCACCGAACCGGGACATCGCTTATATGGCTACACCTTC	CATEPGHRLYGYTF
NA	TRBJ2-1	NA	TRBV18	TGTGCCAGCTCACCGATGACAGAAGGCAATGAGCAGTTCTTC	CASSPMTEGNEQFF
NA	TRBJ1-2	NA	TRBV6-1	TGTGCCAGCAGTGAACCGTGGACTACTGGCTACACCTTC	CASSEPWTTGYTF
NA	TRBJ1-6	TRBD1	TRBV6-1	TGTGCCAGCAGTGAGGGGACAGGGTTTCTTTCACCCCTCCACTTT	CASSEGTGFLSPLHF
NA	TRBJ1-5	NA	TRBV7-7	TGTGCTAGCAGCGGGGGGGACTCCGACAATCAGCCCCAGCATTTT	CASSGGDSDNQPQHF
NA	TRBJ1-3	NA	TRBV6-4	TGTGCCAGCATCCTTCTTCCGCGGTCTGGAAACACCATATATTTT	CASILLPRSGNTIYF
NA	TRBJ1-5	NA	TRBV6-2/TRBV6-3	TGTGCCAGCAGCCACGCGGGGGGCGCTCAGCCCCAGCATTTT	CASSHAGGAQPQHF
NA	TRBJ1-2	NA	TRBV3-1/TRBV3-2	TGTGCCAGCAGCCCCGACAGAGCTAACTATGGCTACACCTTC	CASSPDRANYGYTF
NA	TRBJ1-1	TRBD1	TRBV19	TGTGCCAGTAGGGGGCCCCGGGTGAGGACAGGGAGTCCTGAAGCTTTCTTT	CASRGPRVRTGSPEAFF
NA	TRBJ1-1	NA	TRBV9	TGTGCCAGCAGTTCCACAATAATGAACACTGAAGCTTTCTTT	CASSSTIMNTEAFF
few	TRBJ2-2	NA	TRBV7-8	TGTGCCAGCAGCTTAGAAACCGGTGCCGGGGAGCTGTTTTTT	CASSLETGAGELFF
NA	TRBJ1-1	NA	TRBV20-1	TGCAGTGCTAGTATAGGCTGGGGGGACACTGAAGCTTTCTTT	CSASIGWGDTEAFF
NA	TRBJ2-1	TRBD2	TRBV14	TGTGCCAGCAGCCTCCAGCGGGGACCCTACAATGAGCAGTTCTTC	CASSLQRGPYNEQFF
NA	TRBJ2-3	TRBD2	TRBV9	TGTGCCAGCAGCGTAACTAGCGGGTTTGGTACGGATACGCAGTATTTT	CASSVTSGFGTDTQYF
NA	TRBJ1-6	NA	TRBV6-5	TGTGCCAGCTCGCCTGACACCCGTGGTTCACCCCTCCACTTT	CASSPDTRGSPLHF
NA	TRBJ1-5	NA	TRBV6-5	TGTGCCAGCAGTCCAGGGGCTTATAGCAATCAGCCCCAGCATTTT	CASSPGAYSNQPQHF
NA	TRBJ2-7	TRBD1	TRBV7-2	TGTGCCAGCAGCCCTGGGACAGGGCCAACCTACGAGCAGTACTTC	CASSPGTGPTYEQYF
NA	TRBJ1-4	NA	TRBV18	TGTGCCAGCTCACCATTTCCCCCCGGAGTGGTTAGCGGAAAACTGTTTTTT	CASSPFPPGVVSGKLFF
few	TRBJ2-2	NA	TRBV3-1/TRBV3-2	TGTGCCAGCAGCCGTGGGCCCGGCACCGGGGAGCTGTTTTTT	CASSRGPGTGELFF
NA	TRBJ2-1	TRBD2	TRBV5-1	TGCGCCAGCAGCTTACTAGCGGGGGGGCCGGTTGAGCAGTTCTTC	CASSLLAGGPVEQFF
NA	TRBJ2-7	NA	TRBV3-1/TRBV3-2	TGTGCCAGCAGCCAGAGGGACACCGAGCAGTACTTC	CASSQRDTEQYF
NA	TRBJ2-6	NA	TRBV5-1	TGCGCCAGCAGGCCAGATTCTGGGGCCAACGTCCTGACTTTC	CASRPDSGANVLTF
NA	TRBJ1-5	NA	TRBV5-6	TGTGCCAGCAGCTTGCCGGGGGGTCAGCCCCAGCATTTT	CASSLPGGQPQHF
NA	TRBJ1-2	NA	TRBV5-6	TGTGCCAGCAGCACGGGGGTGCAGGGATGGGTCTATGGCTACACCTTC	CASSTGVQGWVYGYTF
NA	TRBJ2-2	TRBD2	TRBV5-1	TGCGCCAGCAGCTTGGACGCGGGGGCCGGGGAGCTGTTTTTT	CASSLDAGAGELFF
once	TRBJ2-1	NA	TRBV5-1	TGCGCCAGCAGCCCCTTCGCGGTGGGGGGGGCTGGGAATGAGCAGTTCTTC	CASSPFAVGGAGNEQFF
NA	TRBJ2-1	TRBD2	TRBV6-5	TGTGCCAGCAGCCAGCGGGGAAACTACAATGAGCAGTTCTTC	CASSQRGNYNEQFF
NA	TRBJ1-2	TRBD1	TRBV12-3/TRBV12-4	TGTGCCAGCAGTCCTAGGGGGCGAGGAGGCTACACCTTC	CASSPRGRGGYTF
NA	TRBJ1-5	NA	TRBV3-1/TRBV3-2	TGTGCCAGCAGCCAAGACAACAATCAGCCCCAGCATTTT	CASSQDNNQPQHF
once	TRBJ2-7	NA	TRBV13	TGTGCCAGCAGCTTAGGGGGACTGTCCTACGAGCAGTACTTC	CASSLGGLSYEQYF
NA	TRBJ1-2	NA	TRBV3-1/TRBV3-2	TGTGCCAGCAGCCAAGTGACGAGGGTAGGCTACACCTTC	CASSQVTRVGYTF
NA	TRBJ1-6	TRBD1	TRBV2	TGTGCCAGCAGTCCGGACAGGCTAAGCTCACCCCTCCACTTT	CASSPDRLSSPLHF
NA	TRBJ2-1	TRBD2	TRBV11-2	TGTGCCAGCAGCCTCTCGGGACTATACAATGAGCAGTTCTTC	CASSLSGLYNEQFF
NA	TRBJ1-4	NA	TRBV29-1	TGCAGCGTTGAAGATTGGAGTGGTCTGTTTTTT	CSVEDWSGLFF
NA	TRBJ1-1	TRBD1	TRBV7-9	TGTGCCAGCAGCTTAGAAACGACAGGGGTGAACACTGAAGCTTTCTTT	CASSLETTGVNTEAFF
NA	TRBJ2-2	NA	TRBV3-1/TRBV3-2	TGTGCCAGCAGCCTGGCCGCAGCGGCTAGCGGGGAGCTGTTTTTT	CASSLAAAASGELFF
once	TRBJ2-3	TRBD2	TRBV18	TGTGCCAGCTCACCTGGCGGGGGGCCAGATACGCAGTATTTT	CASSPGGGPDTQYF
NA	TRBJ2-2	NA	TRBV7-2	TGTGCCAGCAGGTTGGACAGCCGGGTCACCGGGGAGCTGTTTTTT	CASRLDSRVTGELFF
NA	TRBJ1-2	TRBD1	TRBV28	TGTGCCAGCAGTCTCGGACAGGGGTCCTATGGCTACACCTTC	CASSLGQGSYGYTF
NA	TRBJ1-1	NA	TRBV6-4	TGTGCCAGCAGTGACCCCATCCGGAGACCCACCCGGTCCCATATTGACACTGAAGCTTTCTTT	CASSDPIRRPTRSHIDTEAFF
NA	TRBJ2-3	NA	TRBV7-9	TGTGCCAGCAGCTTAGATTCGTATACGCAGTATTTT	CASSLDSYTQYF